This T cell receptor (beta chain) comes out of a study of blood T cell repertoires in COVID-19. Per the study methods: Amplification from reference gene primers served as the basis for estimated nucleated cell counts. Assay used: immunoSEQ multiplex PCR; TCRdb lists only in-frame clones, some missing. The V and J calls and clone size come from that table; D and trimming were worked out from the DNA. The table records more than 200,000 clones, nearly 90% of them present only once. The specimen sequenced was peripheral blood. The clonotype was recovered from a man aged 18 to 29 with active or convalescent COVID-19.

The CDR3 here is CASSYWVGGARNSNQPQHF. For the CDR3, the DNA is TGTGCCAGCAGTTACTGGGTTGGGGGGGCGCGAAATAGCAATCAGCCCCAGCATTTT. V usage is TRBV6-2 or TRBV6-3 and J usage is TRBJ1-5; tentatively, D is TRBD1 (6 bases). The CDR3 sequence is 19 residues long. Germline-derived CDR1 and CDR2 are MNHEY and SVGEGT. Trimming stripped 1 base from V and 0 bases from J, with 19 bases between.